What follows describes a single T cell receptor (beta chain). Its binding antigen is unknown. The sample originates from a study of T cells expressing NK-cell markers (dated by TCRdb to about 2020). As for the study more broadly: Three sorted T-cell subsets (CD3+CD56+NKG2C+, CD3+CD56+NKG2C- and CD3+CD56-NKG2C+) from about 8 donors had their TCR beta-chain repertoires profiled. Among the eight sequenced donors, only one was HCMV-seronegative, while the other seven were HCMV-seropositive. All eight donors whose samples were sequenced were randomly selected healthy volunteers, three of them men and five women. The libraries were sequenced on Illumina HiSeq 2000/2500, MiSeq or NextSeq, producing 2 x 150 bp reads.

A commercial ELISA kit detecting HCMV-specific IgG in serum was used to determine HCMV serostatus. Ficoll density gradient centrifugation was used to isolate peripheral blood mononuclear cells from blood. Results and caveats for the whole study, not just this receptor: Those dominant clonotypes were again the most abundant among CD3+CD56-NKG2C+ cells in a few donors, at about 25-60.1%. Whether the expanded NKG2C-expressing T cell clones were specific for HCMV antigens remained unclear. In six donors, the dominant CD3+CD56+NKG2C+ clonotypes were found to rank among the top 10 CD8+ clonotypes and to make up about 1.0-7.5% of CD8+ T cells.

The germline V gene encodes CDR1 MNHEY and CDR2 SVGAGI. Reading from cysteine to phenylalanine, the CDR3 counts 16 amino acids. No DNA accompanies this entry. Sequencing was performed on an Illumina HiSeq 2000. 5'RACE template switching, by which a universal primer site and unique molecular identifiers were added, was used to make TCR beta cDNA libraries. cDNA synthesis was primed from the TCR beta constant segment, followed by two successive PCR amplification steps. On the study's bioinformatics: Reads were demultiplexed and grouped by UMI with MIGEC, and clonotypes were assembled and quantified with MiTCR. To exclude erroneous sequences, only TCR cDNA sequences supported by at least two reads were retained. The tcR package was used for downstream repertoire analysis, with clonotypes matched between fractions based on CDR3 nucleotide sequence plus V segment. VDJmatch was used to annotate antigen specificity against VDJdb, with one amino acid substitution in CDR3 permitted. Reprocessed by TCRdb, the reads give a single entry per CDR3 protein sequence, without DNA. These V and J calls are TCRdb output, not the study's own analysis. The table of this sample itemizes fewer than 40,000 distinct CDR3 sequences. The biggest ten clones account for about 60% of the sample.

The TCR sequence derives from a woman between 18 and 70 years old in good health. The chain uses TRBV6-5 and TRBJ2-7; TCRdb indicates TRBD1, and absent DNA this call remains unverified. The sequenced material came from blood T cells: a sorted CD56 or NKG2C T cell subset, CD4+ or CD8+ T cells, or bulk PBMC T cells (not recorded which). The CDR3 is CASSFQLQGKVDEQYF.